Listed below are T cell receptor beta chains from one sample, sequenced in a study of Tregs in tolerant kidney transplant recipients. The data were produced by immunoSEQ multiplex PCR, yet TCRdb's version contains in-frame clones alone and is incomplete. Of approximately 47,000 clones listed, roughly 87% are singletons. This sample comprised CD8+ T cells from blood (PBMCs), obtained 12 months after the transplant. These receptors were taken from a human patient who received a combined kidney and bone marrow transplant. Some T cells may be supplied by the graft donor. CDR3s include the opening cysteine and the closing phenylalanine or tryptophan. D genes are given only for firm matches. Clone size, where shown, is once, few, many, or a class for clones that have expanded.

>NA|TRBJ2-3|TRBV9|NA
CASSVARGDTQYF
TGTGCCAGCAGCGTAGCCCGAGGGGATACGCAGTATTTT
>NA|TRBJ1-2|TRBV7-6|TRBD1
CASSPKTGYYGYTF
TGTGCCAGCAGCCCTAAGACAGGGTACTATGGCTACACCTTC
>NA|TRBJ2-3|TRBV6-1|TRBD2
CASSSGLPSDTQYF
TGTGCCAGCAGCTCGGGACTACCTTCGGATACGCAGTATTTT
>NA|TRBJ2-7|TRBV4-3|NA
CASSQEEGFSYEQYF
TGCGCCAGCAGCCAAGAGGAGGGCTTCTCCTACGAGCAGTACTTC
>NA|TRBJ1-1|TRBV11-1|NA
CASSYRVMNTEAFF
TGTGCCAGCAGCTACAGGGTCATGAACACTGAAGCTTTCTTT
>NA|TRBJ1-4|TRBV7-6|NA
CASSSIGENEKLFF
TGTGCCAGCAGCTCAATAGGAGAGAATGAAAAACTGTTTTTT
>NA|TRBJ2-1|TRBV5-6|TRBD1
CASRDRGDNEQFF
TGTGCCAGCAGAGACAGGGGGGACAATGAGCAGTTCTTC
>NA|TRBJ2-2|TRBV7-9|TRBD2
CASSLSSGGTGGLFF
TGTGCCAGCAGCTTATCCAGCGGGGGGACCGGGGGGCTGTTTTTT
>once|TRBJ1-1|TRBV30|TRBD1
CAWSPGSGGNTEAFF
TGTGCCTGGAGCCCCGGATCAGGGGGGAACACTGAAGCTTTCTTT
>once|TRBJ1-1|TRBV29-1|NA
CSVRVADTEAFF
TGCAGCGTCAGGGTGGCGGACACTGAAGCTTTCTTT
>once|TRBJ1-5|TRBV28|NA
CASSLGWGDNQPQHF
TGTGCCAGCAGTCTCGGGTGGGGGGACAATCAGCCCCAGCATTTT
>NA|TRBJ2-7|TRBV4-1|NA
CASSPTHYSYEQYF
TGCGCCAGCAGCCCGACCCACTACTCCTACGAGCAGTACTTC
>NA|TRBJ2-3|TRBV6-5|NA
CASSQVGGPTDTQYF
TGTGCCAGCAGCCAAGTGGGGGGACCCACAGATACGCAGTATTTT
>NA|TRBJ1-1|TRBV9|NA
CASSVARGGGNTEAFF
TGTGCCAGCAGCGTAGCTCGGGGAGGGGGGAACACTGAAGCTTTCTTT
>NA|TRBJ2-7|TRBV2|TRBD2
CAMMGGAGTSGRTYEQYF
TGTGCCATGATGGGGGGGGCAGGGACTAGCGGGAGGACCTACGAGCAGTACTTC
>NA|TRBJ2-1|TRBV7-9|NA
CASSAGFSSQGGSYNEQFF
TGTGCCAGCAGCGCTGGATTTAGTTCGCAGGGAGGCTCCTACAATGAGCAGTTCTTC
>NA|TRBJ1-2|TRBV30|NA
CAFFRGGYTF
TGTGCTTTTTTTAGAGGAGGCTACACCTTC
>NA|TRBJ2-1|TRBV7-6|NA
CASSLNWQTYNEQFF
TGTGCCAGCAGCTTGAATTGGCAGACCTACAATGAGCAGTTCTTC
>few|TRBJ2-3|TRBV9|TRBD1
CASSVGDRGSTDTQYF
TGTGCCAGCAGCGTGGGGGACAGGGGTAGCACAGATACGCAGTATTTT
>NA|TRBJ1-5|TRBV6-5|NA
CASSYPTENSNQPQHF
TGTGCCAGCAGTTACCCGACTGAGAATAGCAATCAGCCCCAGCATTTT
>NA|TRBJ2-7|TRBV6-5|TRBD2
CANPLPGLARYEQYF
TGTGCCAACCCATTACCAGGACTAGCTAGGTACGAGCAGTACTTC
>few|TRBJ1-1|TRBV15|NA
CATSRDRVLNTEAFF
TGTGCCACCAGCAGAGATCGGGTTTTGAACACTGAAGCTTTCTTT
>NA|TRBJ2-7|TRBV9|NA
CASSVGRDSYEQYF
TGTGCCAGCAGCGTAGGTCGGGACTCCTACGAGCAGTACTTC
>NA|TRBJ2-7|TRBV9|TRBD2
CASSASGTSYEQYF
TGTGCCAGCAGCGCCTCCGGGACTAGCTACGAGCAGTACTTC
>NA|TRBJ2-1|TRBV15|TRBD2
CATSTRGLAGEGYNEQFF
TGTGCCACCAGCACCCGTGGACTAGCGGGAGAGGGTTACAATGAGCAGTTCTTC
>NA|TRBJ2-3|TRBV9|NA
CASSVEDHGTDTQYF
TGTGCCAGCAGCGTGGAGGACCACGGCACAGATACGCAGTATTTT
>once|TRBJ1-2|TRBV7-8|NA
CASSLLPAGPGYTF
TGTGCCAGCAGCTTACTCCCGGCAGGGCCCGGCTACACCTTC
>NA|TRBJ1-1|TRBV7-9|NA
CASRRGGQGGFGRTEAFF
TGTGCCAGCAGAAGGGGGGGGCAGGGAGGTTTCGGTCGAACTGAAGCTTTCTTT
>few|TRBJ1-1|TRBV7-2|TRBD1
CASSHPGQSLNTEAFF
TGTGCCAGCAGCCACCCGGGACAGTCTTTAAACACTGAAGCTTTCTTT
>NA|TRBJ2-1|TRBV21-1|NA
CASSKRGEGKGYNEQFF
TGTGCCAGCAGCAAACGCGGGGAGGGAAAGGGGTACAATGAGCAGTTCTTC
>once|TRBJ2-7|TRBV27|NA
CASSLGPEGYEQYF
TGTGCCAGCAGTTTAGGCCCGGAGGGCTACGAGCAGTACTTC
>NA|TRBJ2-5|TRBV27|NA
CASSLVGGETQYF
TGTGCCAGCAGTTTAGTAGGAGGAGAGACCCAGTACTTC
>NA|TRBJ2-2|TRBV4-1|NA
CASSQDSHTTGELFF
TGCGCCAGCAGCCAAGACAGTCATACCACCGGGGAGCTGTTTTTT
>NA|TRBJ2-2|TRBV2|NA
CASSEQGGAVGGTGELFF
TGTGCCAGCAGTGAACAAGGGGGGGCCGTTGGAGGGACCGGGGAGCTGTTTTTT
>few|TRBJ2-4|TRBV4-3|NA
CASSQEAGRPSQGNIQYF
TGCGCCAGCAGCCAAGAGGCAGGGAGGCCATCGCAGGGAAACATTCAGTACTTC
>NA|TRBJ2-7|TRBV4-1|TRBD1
CASSPHREQGAYEQYF
TGCGCCAGCAGCCCCCACAGGGAACAGGGGGCTTACGAGCAGTACTTC
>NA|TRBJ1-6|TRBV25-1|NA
CASSEFPASSYNSPLHF
TGTGCCAGCAGTGAATTCCCTGCCAGCTCCTATAATTCACCCCTCCACTTT
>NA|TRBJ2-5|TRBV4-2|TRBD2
CASSQFIAGDQETQYF
TGTGCCAGCAGCCAGTTCATAGCGGGGGACCAAGAGACCCAGTACTTC
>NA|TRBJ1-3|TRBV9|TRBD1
CASSLTGGFGNTIYF
TGTGCCAGCAGTTTGACAGGGGGCTTTGGAAACACCATATATTTT
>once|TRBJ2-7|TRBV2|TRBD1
CASSYSQGASYEQYF
TGTGCCAGCAGTTACTCACAGGGGGCTTCCTACGAGCAGTACTTC
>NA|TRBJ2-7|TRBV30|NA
CAWSPGLYEQYF
TGTGCCTGGAGTCCCGGGTTGTACGAGCAGTACTTC
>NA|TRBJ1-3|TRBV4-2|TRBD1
CASSQDRQGADTIYF
TGTGCCAGCAGCCAAGATCGACAGGGGGCGGACACCATATATTTT
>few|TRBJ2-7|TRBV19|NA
CASKASDSEQYF
TGTGCCAGTAAGGCTAGCGACAGCGAGCAGTACTTC
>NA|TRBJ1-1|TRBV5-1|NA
CASSLYGSTEAFF
TGCGCCAGCAGCTTGTACGGGAGCACTGAAGCTTTCTTT
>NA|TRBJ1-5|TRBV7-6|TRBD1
CASSSGQTSFSNQPQHF
TGTGCCAGCAGCTCGGGACAGACCAGCTTTAGCAATCAGCCCCAGCATTTT
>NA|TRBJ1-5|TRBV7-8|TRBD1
CASSLDFRTGGVQPQHF
TGTGCCAGCAGCTTAGATTTCCGGACAGGGGGCGTTCAGCCCCAGCATTTT